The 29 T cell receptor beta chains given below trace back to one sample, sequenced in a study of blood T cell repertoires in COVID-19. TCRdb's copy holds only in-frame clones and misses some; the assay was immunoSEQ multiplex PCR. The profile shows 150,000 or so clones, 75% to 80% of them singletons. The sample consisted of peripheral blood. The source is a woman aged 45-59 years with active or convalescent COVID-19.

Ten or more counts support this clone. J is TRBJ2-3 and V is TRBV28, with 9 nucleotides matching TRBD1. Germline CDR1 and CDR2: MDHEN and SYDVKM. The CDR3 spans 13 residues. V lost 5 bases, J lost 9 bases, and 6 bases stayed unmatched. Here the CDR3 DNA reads TGTGCCAGCAGTCTAACAGGGGGCGTAACGCAGTATTTT. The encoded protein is CASSLTGGVTQYF.

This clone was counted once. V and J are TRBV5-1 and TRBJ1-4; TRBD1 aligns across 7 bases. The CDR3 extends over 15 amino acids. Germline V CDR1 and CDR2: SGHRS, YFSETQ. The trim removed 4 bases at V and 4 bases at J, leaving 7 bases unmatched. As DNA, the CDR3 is TGCGCCAGCAGCCCCGGGACAGCTCTTAATGAAAAACTGTTTTTT. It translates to CASSPGTALNEKLFF.

The CDR3 nucleotides read TGTGCCAGCAGGTTAGAGTCCTATAATTCACCCCTCCACTTT. Amino acids: CASRLESYNSPLHF. J is TRBJ1-6 and V is TRBV6-5; no clear D. CDR3 length: 14 residues. Trimming shortened V by 6 bases and J by 1 base, and 7 bases separated the two germline ends. CDR1 MNHEY and CDR2 SVGAGI come from the germline V gene.

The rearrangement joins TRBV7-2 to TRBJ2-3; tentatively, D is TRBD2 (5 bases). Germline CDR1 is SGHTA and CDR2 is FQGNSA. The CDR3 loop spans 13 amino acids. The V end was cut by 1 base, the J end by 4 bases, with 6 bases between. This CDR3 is CASSLVEADTQYF. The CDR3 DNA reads TGTGCCAGCAGCTTAGTGGAGGCAGATACGCAGTATTTT.

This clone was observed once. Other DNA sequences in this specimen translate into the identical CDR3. CDR3 sequence reads: CASSPTGLNTEAFF. The CDR3 coding sequence is TGTGCCAGCAGTCCCACTGGTTTGAACACTGAAGCTTTCTTT. The chain recombines TRBV27 with TRBJ1-1; no clear D. Trimming stripped 5 bases from V and 0 bases from J, with 10 bases between. The CDR3 covers 14 residues. Germline CDR1 and CDR2: MNHEY and SMNVEV (reference sequence).

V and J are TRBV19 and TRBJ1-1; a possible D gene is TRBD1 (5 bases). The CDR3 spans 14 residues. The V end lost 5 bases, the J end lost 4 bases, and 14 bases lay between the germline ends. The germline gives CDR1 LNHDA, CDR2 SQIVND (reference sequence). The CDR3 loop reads CASSLGGDATEAFF. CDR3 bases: TGTGCCAGTAGTCTTGGAGGGGATGCCACTGAAGCTTTCTTT.

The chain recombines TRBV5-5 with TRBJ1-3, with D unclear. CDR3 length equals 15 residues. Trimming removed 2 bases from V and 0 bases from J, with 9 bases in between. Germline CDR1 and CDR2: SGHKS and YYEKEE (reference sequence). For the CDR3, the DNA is TGTGCCAGCAGCTTTTCCGGAGACTCTGGAAACACCATATATTTT. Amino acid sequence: CASSFSGDSGNTIYF.

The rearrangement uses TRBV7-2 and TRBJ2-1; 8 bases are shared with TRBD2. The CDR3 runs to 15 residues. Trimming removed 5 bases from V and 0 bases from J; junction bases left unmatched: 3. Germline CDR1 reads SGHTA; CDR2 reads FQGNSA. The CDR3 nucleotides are TGTGCCAGCAGCGTTACTAGCGGCTCCTACAATGAGCAGTTCTTC. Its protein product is CASSVTSGSYNEQFF.

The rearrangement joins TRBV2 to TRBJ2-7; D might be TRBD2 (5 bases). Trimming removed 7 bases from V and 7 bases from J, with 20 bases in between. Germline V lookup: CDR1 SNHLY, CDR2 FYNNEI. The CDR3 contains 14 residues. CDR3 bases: TGTGCCAGCAAAGGAGGCGGAATGGGAAGAGAGCAGTACTTC. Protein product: CASKGGGMGREQYF.

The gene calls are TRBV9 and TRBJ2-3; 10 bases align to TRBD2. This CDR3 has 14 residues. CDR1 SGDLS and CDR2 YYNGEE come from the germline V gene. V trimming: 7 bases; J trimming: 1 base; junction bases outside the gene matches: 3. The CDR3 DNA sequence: TGTGCCAGCTCGAGCGGGGGGGGCACAGATACGCAGTATTTT. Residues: CASSSGGGTDTQYF.

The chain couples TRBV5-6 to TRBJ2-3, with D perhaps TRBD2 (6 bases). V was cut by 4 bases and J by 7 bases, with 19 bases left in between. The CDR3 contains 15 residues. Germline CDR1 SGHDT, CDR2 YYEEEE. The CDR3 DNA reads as TGTGCCAGCAGCGGGTGGACTACCCTCGGAAATACGCAGTATTTT. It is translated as CASSGWTTLGNTQYF.

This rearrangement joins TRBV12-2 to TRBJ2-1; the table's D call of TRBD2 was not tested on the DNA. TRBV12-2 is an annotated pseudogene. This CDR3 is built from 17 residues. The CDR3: CASRLAGGPSSYNEQFF. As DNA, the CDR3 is TGTGCAAGTCGCTTAGCGGGAGGGCCAAGCTCCTACAATGAGCAGTTCTTC.

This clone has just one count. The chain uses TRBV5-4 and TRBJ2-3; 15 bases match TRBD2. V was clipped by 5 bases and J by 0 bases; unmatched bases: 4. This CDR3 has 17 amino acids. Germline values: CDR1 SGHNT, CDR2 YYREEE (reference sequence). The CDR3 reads CASSGTSGGPSTDTQYF. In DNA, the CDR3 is TGTGCCAGCAGTGGGACTAGCGGGGGGCCAAGCACAGATACGCAGTATTTT.

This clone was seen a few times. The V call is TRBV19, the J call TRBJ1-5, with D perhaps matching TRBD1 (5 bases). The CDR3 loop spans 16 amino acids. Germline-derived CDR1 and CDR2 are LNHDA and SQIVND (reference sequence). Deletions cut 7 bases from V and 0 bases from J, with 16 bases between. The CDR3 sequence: CASTQFGGVSNQPQHF. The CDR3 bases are TGTGCCAGTACCCAATTCGGGGGGGTTAGCAATCAGCCCCAGCATTTT.

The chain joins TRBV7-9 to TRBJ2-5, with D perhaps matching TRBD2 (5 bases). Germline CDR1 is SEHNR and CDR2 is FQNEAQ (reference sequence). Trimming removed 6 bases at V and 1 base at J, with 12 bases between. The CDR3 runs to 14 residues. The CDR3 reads CASSGPAGQETQYF. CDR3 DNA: TGTGCCAGCAGTGGGCCGGCGGGCCAAGAGACCCAGTACTTC.

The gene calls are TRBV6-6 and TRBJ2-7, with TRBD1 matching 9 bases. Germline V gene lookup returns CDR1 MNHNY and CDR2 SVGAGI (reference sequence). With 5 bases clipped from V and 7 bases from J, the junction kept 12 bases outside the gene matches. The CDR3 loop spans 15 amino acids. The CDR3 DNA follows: TGTGCCAGCAGTGGACAGGGGTCCCTTCGGGGAGAGCAGTACTTC. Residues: CASSGQGSLRGEQYF.

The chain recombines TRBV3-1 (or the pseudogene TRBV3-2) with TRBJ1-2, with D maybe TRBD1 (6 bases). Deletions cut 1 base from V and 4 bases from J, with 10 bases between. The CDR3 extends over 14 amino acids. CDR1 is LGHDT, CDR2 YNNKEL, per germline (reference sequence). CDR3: CASSQATGTYGYTF. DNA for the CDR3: TGTGCCAGCAGCCAAGCAACAGGGACCTATGGCTACACCTTC.

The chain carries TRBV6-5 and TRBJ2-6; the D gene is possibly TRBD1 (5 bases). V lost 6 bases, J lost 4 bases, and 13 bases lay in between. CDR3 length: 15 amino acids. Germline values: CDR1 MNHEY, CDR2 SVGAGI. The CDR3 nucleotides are TGTGCCAGCAGCCTCAAGGGGATCGGGGCCAACGTCCTGACTTTC. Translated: CASSLKGIGANVLTF.

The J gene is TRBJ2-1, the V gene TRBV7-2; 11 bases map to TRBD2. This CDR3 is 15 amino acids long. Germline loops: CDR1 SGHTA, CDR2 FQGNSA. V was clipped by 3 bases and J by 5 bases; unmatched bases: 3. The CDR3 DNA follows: TGTGCCAGCAGCTTCCGACTAGCGGGGAACAATGAGCAGTTCTTC. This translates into CASSFRLAGNNEQFF.

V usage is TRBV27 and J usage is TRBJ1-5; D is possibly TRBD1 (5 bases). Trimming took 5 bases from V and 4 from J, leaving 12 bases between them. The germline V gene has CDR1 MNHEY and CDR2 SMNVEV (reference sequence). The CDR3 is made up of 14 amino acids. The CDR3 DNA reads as TGTGCCAGCAGTAGCGGGGGGTGGAATCAGCCCCAGCATTTT. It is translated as CASSSGGWNQPQHF.

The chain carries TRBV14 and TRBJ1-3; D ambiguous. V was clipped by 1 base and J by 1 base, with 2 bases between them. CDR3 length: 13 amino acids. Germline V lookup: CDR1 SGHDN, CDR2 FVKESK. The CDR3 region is CASSQASGNTIYF. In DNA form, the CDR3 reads TGTGCCAGCAGCCAAGCATCTGGAAACACCATATATTTT.

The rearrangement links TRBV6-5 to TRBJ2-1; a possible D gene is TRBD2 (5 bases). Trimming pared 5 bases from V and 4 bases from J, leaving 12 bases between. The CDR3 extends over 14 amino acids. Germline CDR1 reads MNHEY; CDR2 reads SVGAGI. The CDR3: CASSPSGSYNEQFF. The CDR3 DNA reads TGTGCCAGCAGTCCGTCGGGGAGTTACAATGAGCAGTTCTTC.

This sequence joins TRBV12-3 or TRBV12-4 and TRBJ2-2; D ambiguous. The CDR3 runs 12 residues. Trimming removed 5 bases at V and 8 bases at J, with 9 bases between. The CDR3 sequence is CASSAPVGELFF. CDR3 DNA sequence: TGTGCCAGCAGTGCCCCAGTGGGGGAGCTGTTTTTT.

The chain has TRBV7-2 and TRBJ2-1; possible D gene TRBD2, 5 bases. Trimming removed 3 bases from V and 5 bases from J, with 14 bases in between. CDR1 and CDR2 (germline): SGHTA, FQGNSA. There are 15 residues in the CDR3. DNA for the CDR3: TGTGCCAGCAGCTTCCCACTTGGACTGAACAATGAGCAGTTCTTC. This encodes CASSFPLGLNNEQFF.

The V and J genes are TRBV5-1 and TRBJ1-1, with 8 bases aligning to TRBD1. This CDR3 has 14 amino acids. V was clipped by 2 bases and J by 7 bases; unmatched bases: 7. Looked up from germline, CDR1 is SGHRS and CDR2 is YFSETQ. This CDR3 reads CASSFKGQDLEAFF. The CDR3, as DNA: TGCGCCAGCAGCTTTAAGGGACAGGATCTTGAAGCTTTCTTT.

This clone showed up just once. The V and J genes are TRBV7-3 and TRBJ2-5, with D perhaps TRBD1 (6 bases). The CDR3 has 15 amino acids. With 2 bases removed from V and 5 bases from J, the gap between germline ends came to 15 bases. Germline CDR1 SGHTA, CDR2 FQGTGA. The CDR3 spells CASSLGGQNGETQYF. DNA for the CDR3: TGTGCCAGCAGCTTAGGCGGACAGAACGGGGAGACCCAGTACTTC.

The CDR3 region is CASSSQTGANYGYTF. The CDR3 DNA follows: TGTGCCAGCAGCTCTCAGACAGGAGCTAACTATGGCTACACCTTC. The chain carries TRBV9 and TRBJ1-2; TRBD1 might be the D (6 bases). The CDR3 extends over 15 amino acids. Germline-derived CDR1 and CDR2 are SGDLS and YYNGEE. Trimming removed 4 bases from V and 0 bases from J, with 13 bases in between.

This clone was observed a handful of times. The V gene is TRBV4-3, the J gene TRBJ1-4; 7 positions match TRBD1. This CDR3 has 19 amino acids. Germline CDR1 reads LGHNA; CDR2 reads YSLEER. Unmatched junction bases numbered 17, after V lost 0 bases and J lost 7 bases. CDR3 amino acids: CASSQDRPFGGQAGEKLFF. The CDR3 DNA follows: TGCGCCAGCAGCCAAGATCGCCCATTCGGCGGACAGGCGGGTGAAAAACTGTTTTTT.

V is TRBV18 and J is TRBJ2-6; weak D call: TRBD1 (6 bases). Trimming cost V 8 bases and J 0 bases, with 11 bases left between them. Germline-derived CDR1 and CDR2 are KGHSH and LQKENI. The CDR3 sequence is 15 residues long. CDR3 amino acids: CASADSHSGANVLTF. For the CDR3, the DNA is TGTGCCAGCGCGGACAGCCACTCTGGGGCCAACGTCCTGACTTTC.